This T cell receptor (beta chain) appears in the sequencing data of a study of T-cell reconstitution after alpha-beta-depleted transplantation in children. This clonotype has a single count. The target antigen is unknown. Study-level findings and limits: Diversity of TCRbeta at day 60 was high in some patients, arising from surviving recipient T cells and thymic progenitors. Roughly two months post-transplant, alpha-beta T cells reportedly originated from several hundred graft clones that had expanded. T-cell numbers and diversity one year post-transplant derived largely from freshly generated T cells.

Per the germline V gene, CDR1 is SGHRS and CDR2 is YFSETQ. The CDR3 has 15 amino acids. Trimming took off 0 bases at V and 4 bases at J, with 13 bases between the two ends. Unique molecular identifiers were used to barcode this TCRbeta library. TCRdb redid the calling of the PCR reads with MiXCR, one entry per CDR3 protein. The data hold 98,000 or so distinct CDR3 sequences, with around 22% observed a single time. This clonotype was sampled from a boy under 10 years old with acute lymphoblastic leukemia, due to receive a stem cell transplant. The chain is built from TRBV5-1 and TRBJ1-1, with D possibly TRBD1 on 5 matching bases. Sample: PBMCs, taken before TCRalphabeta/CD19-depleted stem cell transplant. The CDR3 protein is CASSLEGRVGTEAFF. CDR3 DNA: TGCGCCAGCAGCTTGGAAGGCAGGGTGGGCACTGAAGCTTTCTTT.